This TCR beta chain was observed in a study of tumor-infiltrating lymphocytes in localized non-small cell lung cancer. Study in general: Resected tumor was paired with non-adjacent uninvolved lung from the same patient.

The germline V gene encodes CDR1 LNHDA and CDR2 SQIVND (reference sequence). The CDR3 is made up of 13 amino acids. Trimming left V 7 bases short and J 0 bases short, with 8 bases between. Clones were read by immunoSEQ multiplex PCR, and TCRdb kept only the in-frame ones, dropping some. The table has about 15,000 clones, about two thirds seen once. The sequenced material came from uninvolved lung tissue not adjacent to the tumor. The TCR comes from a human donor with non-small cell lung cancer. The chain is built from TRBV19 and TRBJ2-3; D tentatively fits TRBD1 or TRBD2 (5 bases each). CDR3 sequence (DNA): TGTGCCAGTATGAGGGGCAGCACAGATACGCAGTATTTT. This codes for CASMRGSTDTQYF.